The clone carrying this T cell receptor beta chain was counted many times. Its antigen is as yet unknown. TCR beta VDJ and CDR3 profiles were obtained from a genomic DNA template. Each CDR3 protein gets one entry after TCRdb re-called the reads with MiXCR. The sample comprises some 190,000 distinct CDR3 sequences, 40% to 50% of which are singletons, and about 2.9% rests with the top ten. The sample comes from a study of CD8+CD57+ T cells in acquired aplastic anemia. Study background: Sorted cells (CD4+ and CD8+) yielded DNA amounts that averaged approximately 3.2 ug. Read counts for CD4+ cells (from healthy donors) averaged around 10 million. Regarding the study as a whole: Both patients and controls carried the same twenty-nine CD8+ CDR3 sequences.

The V end lost 9 bases, the J end lost 5 bases, and 19 bases lay between the germline ends. Germline V lookup: CDR1 MDHEN, CDR2 SYDVKM. The CDR3 has 14 residues. The sequencing sample was made of sorted CD4+, CD8+, or CD8+CD57+ T cells (not recorded which) from PBMCs. The chain uses TRBV28 and TRBJ2-5, with a weak D call TRBD1 (5 bases). The sequence was collected from a human donor in good health. CDR3 in DNA: TGTGCCAGTAGACTCCAGGGTGTTGGGGAGACCCAGTACTTC. As protein: CASRLQGVGETQYF.